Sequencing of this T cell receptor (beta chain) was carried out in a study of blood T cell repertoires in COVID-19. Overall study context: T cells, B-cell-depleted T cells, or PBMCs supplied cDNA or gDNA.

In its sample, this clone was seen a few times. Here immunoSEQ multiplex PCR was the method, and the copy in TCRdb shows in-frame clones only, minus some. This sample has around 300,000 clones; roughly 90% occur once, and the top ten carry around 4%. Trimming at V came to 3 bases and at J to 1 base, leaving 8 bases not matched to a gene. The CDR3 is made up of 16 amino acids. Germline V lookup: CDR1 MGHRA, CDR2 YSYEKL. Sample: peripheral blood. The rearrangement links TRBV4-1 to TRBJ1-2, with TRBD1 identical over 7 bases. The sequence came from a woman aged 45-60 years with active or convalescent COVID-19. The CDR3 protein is CASSQVLGGFNYGYTF. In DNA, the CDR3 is TGCGCCAGCAGCCAGGTATTAGGGGGCTTTAACTATGGCTACACCTTC.